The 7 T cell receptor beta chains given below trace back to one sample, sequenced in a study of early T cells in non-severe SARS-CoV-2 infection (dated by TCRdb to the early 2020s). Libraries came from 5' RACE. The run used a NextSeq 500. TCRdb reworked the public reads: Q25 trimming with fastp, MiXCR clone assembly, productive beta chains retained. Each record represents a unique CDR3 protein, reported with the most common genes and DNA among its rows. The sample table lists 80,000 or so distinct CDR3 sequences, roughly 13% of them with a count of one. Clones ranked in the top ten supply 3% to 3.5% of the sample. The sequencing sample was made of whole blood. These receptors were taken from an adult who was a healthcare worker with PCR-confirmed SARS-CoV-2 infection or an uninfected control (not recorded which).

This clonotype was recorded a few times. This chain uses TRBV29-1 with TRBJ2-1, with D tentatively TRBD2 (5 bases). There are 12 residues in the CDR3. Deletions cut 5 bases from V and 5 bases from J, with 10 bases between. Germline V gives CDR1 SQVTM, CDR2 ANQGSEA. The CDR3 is CSVWSGNNEQFF. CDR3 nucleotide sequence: TGCAGCGTTTGGTCGGGGAACAATGAGCAGTTCTTC.

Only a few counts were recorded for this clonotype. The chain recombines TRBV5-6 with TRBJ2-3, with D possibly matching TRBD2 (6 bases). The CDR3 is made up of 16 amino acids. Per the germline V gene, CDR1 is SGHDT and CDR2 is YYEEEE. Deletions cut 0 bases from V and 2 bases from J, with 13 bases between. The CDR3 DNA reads TGTGCCAGCAGCTTGGCGGGAGATGATGTCACAGATACGCAGTATTTT. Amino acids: CASSLAGDDVTDTQYF.

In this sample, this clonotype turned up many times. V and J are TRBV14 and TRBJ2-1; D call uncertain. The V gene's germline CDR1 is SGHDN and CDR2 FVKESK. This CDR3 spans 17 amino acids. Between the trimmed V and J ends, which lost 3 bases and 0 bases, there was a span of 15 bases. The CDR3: CASSQAQGLSSYNEQFF. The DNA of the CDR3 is TGTGCCAGCAGCCAGGCCCAAGGTTTGAGCTCCTACAATGAGCAGTTCTTC.

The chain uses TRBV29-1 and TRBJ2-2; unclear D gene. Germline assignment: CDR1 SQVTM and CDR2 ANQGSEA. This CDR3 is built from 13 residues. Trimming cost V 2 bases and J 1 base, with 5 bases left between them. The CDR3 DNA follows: TGCAGCGTTGAAACAGAGAACACCGGGGAGCTGTTTTTT. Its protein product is CSVETENTGELFF.

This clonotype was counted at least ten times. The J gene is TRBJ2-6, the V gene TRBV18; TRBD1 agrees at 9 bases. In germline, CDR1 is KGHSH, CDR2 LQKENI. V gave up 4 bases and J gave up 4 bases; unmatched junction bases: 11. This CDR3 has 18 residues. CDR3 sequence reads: CASSRGTGSLKGANVLTF. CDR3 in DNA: TGTGCCAGCTCACGCGGGACAGGGTCATTAAAGGGGGCCAACGTCCTGACTTTC.

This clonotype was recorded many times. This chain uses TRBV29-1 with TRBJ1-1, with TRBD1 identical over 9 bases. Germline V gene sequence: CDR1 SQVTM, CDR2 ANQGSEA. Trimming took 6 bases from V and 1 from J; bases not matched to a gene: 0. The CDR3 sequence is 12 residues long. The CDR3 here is CSVTGGNTEAFF. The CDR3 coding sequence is TGCAGCGTGACAGGGGGGAACACTGAAGCTTTCTTT. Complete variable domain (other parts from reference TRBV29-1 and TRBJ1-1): SAVISQKPSRDICQRGTSLTIQCQVDSQVTMMFWYRQQPGQSLTLIATANQGSEATYESGFVIDKFPISRPNLTFSTLTVSNMSPEDSSIYLCSVTGGNTEAFFGQGTRLTVV.

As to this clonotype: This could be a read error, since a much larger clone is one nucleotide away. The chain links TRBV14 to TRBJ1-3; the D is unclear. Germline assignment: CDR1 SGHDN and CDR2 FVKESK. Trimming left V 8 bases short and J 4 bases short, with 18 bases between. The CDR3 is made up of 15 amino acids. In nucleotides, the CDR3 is TGTGCCAGCGGTAACCATCCCGGTCCGGGAAACACCATATATTTT. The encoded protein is CASGNHPGPGNTIYF. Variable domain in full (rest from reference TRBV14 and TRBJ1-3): EAGVTQFPSHSVIEKGQTVTLRCDPISGHDNLYWYRRVMGKEIKFLLHFVKESKQDESGMPNNRFLAERTGGTYSTLKVQPAELEDSGVYFCASGNHPGPGNTIYFGEGSWLTVV.